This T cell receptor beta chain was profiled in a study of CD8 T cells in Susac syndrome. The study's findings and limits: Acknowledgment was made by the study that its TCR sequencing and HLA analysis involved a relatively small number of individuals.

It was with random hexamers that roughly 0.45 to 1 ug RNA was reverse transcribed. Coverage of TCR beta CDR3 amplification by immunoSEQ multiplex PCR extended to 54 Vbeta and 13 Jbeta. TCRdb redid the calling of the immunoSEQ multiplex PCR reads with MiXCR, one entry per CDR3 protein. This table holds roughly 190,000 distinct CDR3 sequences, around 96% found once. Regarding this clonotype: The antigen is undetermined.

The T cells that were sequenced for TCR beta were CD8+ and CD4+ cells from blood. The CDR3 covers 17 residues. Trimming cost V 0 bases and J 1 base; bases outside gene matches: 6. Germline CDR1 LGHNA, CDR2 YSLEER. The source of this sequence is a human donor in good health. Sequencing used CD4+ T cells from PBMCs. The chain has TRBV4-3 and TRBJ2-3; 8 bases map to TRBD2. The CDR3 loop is CASSQDLREGGTDTQYF. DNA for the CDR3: TGCGCCAGCAGCCAAGATCTCCGGGAGGGAGGCACAGATACGCAGTATTTT.